Below, 6 T cell receptor beta chains from the same sample are listed, as sequenced in a study of blood T cell repertoires in COVID-19. Assay used: immunoSEQ multiplex PCR; TCRdb lists only in-frame clones, some missing. This table holds approximately 400,000 clones, approximately 89% found once. Sequenced material: PBMCs or T cells enriched from blood (not recorded which). These TCRs come from a man aged 25-45 years who had recovered from COVID-19.

The genes are TRBV4-1 and TRBJ1-5, with D perhaps TRBD1 (5 bases). This CDR3 contains 14 residues. Germline V gene data show CDR1 as MGHRA and CDR2 as YSYEKL. Trimming removed 0 bases at V and 7 bases at J, with 10 bases between. The CDR3: CASSQDRAGQPQHF. The CDR3 nucleotides are TGCGCCAGCAGCCAAGACAGGGCAGGACAGCCCCAGCATTTT.

V usage is TRBV30 and J usage is TRBJ1-2; D uncertain. The V gene lost 1 base and the J gene lost 8 bases, with 14 bases spanning the gap. The CDR3 spans 13 residues. From germline, CDR1 is GTSNPN and CDR2 SVGIG (reference sequence). The CDR3 nucleotides read TGTGCCTGGAGTGATCGACTATTTGGAGGCTACACCTTC. Amino acid sequence: CAWSDRLFGGYTF.

The chain joins TRBV2 to TRBJ2-7, with 10 bases identical to TRBD1. The germline CDR1 and CDR2 sequences are SNHLY and FYNNEI. CDR3 length: 14 residues. V lost 5 bases to trimming and J lost 4 bases; unmatched junction nucleotides: 5. The CDR3 DNA is TGTGCCAGCAGTTCCCGGACAGGGGGGTACGAGCAGTACTTC. Protein sequence: CASSSRTGGYEQYF.

This sequence joins TRBV15 and TRBJ1-5; a possible D gene is TRBD1 (5 bases). Trimming left V 7 bases short and J 4 bases short, with 14 bases between. The V gene's germline CDR1 is LNHNV and CDR2 YYDKDF (reference sequence). This CDR3 is 14 amino acids long. The CDR3 sequence: CATMRQGGNQPQHF. The CDR3, as DNA: TGTGCCACCATGAGGCAGGGTGGGAATCAGCCCCAGCATTTT.

The J gene is TRBJ2-5, the V gene TRBV4-1; 14 bases line up with TRBD2. With 4 bases clipped from V and 2 bases from J, the junction kept 9 bases outside the gene matches. Germline V gene sequence: CDR1 MGHRA, CDR2 YSYEKL. The CDR3 covers 18 residues. The CDR3 nucleotides read TGCGCCAGCAGCCGGACTCTTGGGACTAGCGGGGGACAAGAGACCCAGTACTTC. Translating gives CASSRTLGTSGGQETQYF.

The gene calls are TRBV9 and TRBJ1-1; D remains unclear. Germline V CDR1 and CDR2: SGDLS, YYNGEE. V lost 1 base to trimming and J lost 0 bases, with 4 bases between them. The CDR3 is made up of 13 amino acids. The CDR3 coding sequence is TGTGCCAGCAGCGTAACAGTGAACACTGAAGCTTTCTTT. This translates into CASSVTVNTEAFF.